What follows are 22 T cell receptor beta chains derived from one specimen sequenced in a study of T cells in Graves' hyperthyroidism and ophthalmopathy. Amplification targeted TCR beta CDR3 regions from RNA transcripts. A first-round RT-PCR of the TCR CDR3 used the HTBI primer set. MiXCR, run by TCRdb on the multiplex PCR reads, gives a single entry per CDR3 protein. The sample lists 300,000 to 400,000 distinct CDR3 sequences; 21% were seen once. Material: blood. The receptors were gathered from a woman in her fifties or sixties with Graves' hyperthyroidism.

This rearrangement joins TRBV27 to TRBJ1-4; possibly TRBD1 for D (6 bases). The V end lost 5 bases, the J end lost 0 bases, and 22 bases lay between the germline ends. The germline CDR1 and CDR2 sequences are MNHEY and SMNVEV (reference sequence). The CDR3 has 19 amino acids. CDR3 in amino acids: CASSISGVPNYSTNEKLFF. DNA for the CDR3: TGTGCCAGCAGTATCTCAGGGGTTCCAAACTACTCAACTAATGAAAAACTGTTTTTT.

This clonotype was detected once. The chain has TRBV4-1 and TRBJ1-1; perhaps TRBD1 as D (6 bases). CDR1 MGHRA and CDR2 YSYEKL come from the germline V gene. The V gene lost 5 bases and the J gene lost 1 base, with 14 bases spanning the gap. This CDR3 is built from 15 residues. CDR3 sequence (DNA): TGCGCCAGCAGCGTCGGGGGCCACAGGAACACTGAAGCTTTCTTT. Its protein is CASSVGGHRNTEAFF.

At least ten counts were recorded for this clonotype. The gene calls are TRBV2 and TRBJ1-5; 8 bases are a match to TRBD1. In germline, CDR1 is SNHLY, CDR2 FYNNEI. V shed 6 bases, J shed 3 bases, and the junction held 7 bases outside the gene matches. The CDR3 is 15 residues long. For the CDR3, the DNA is TGTGCCAGCAGGCCCGGGACAGGCGACAATCAGCCCCAGCATTTT. It translates to CASRPGTGDNQPQHF.

There are many counts of this clonotype. V is TRBV28 and J is TRBJ2-5; 8 bases agree with TRBD1. The CDR3 totals 15 residues. Trimming removed 7 bases from V and 5 bases from J; junction bases left unmatched: 12. CDR1 is MDHEN and CDR2 is SYDVKM in the germline V gene. CDR3 nucleotides: TGTGCCAGCACCAACTTAGCAGGGGGCGGGGAGACCCAGTACTTC. It encodes CASTNLAGGGETQYF.

This clonotype was observed at least ten times. The chain couples TRBV6-1 to TRBJ1-2, with D uncertain. The CDR3 spans 11 residues. The V gene's germline CDR1 is MNHNS and CDR2 SASEGT. Trimming stripped 1 base from V and 10 bases from J, with 7 bases between. CDR3 nucleotides: TGTGCCAGCAGTGAAGGGTTCTTCTACACCTTC. As protein: CASSEGFFYTF.

Many counts were recorded for this clonotype. The chain recombines TRBV27 with TRBJ1-5; 8 bases are shared with TRBD1. The CDR3 has 17 amino acids. V trimming: 4 bases; J trimming: 10 bases; junction bases outside the gene matches: 18. Germline V gene lookup returns CDR1 MNHEY and CDR2 SMNVEV (reference sequence). The CDR3 loop reads CASSYSALDRVNRPQHF. CDR3 coding DNA: TGTGCCAGCAGTTACTCTGCGTTGGACAGGGTCAATAGACCCCAGCATTTT.

The rearrangement uses TRBV20-1 and TRBJ2-3, with D unresolved. Per the germline V gene, CDR1 is DFQATT and CDR2 is SNEGSKA (reference sequence). The ends were cut back, 0 bases at V and 0 bases at J, with 10 bases in the middle. This CDR3 has 15 amino acids. For the CDR3, the DNA is TGCAGTGCTAGAGATTCGGCGCCTAGCACAGATACGCAGTATTTT. Encoded protein: CSARDSAPSTDTQYF.

Of note for this clonotype: Relative to the germline gene, one junction end is altered; a read error may explain this. V gene TRBV5-1 combines with J gene TRBJ2-3; 7 bases map to TRBD1. CDR1 is SGHRS and CDR2 is YFSETQ in the germline V gene. The CDR3 runs to 15 residues. The CDR3 is CASSLAWDRPDTQYF. CDR3 DNA: TGTGCCAGCAGCTTAGCCTGGGACAGACCAGATACGCAGTATTTT.

This clonotype was recorded many times. The chain is built from TRBV27 and TRBJ2-3; maybe TRBD2 (6 bases). Germline V gene lookup returns CDR1 MNHEY and CDR2 SMNVEV (reference sequence). There are 13 residues in the CDR3. The V end lost 4 bases, the J end lost 9 bases, and 14 bases lay between the germline ends. In DNA, the CDR3 is TGTGCCAGCAGTTCGACGGCTGCGGGGACGCAGTATTTT. Its protein product is CASSSTAAGTQYF.

This clonotype occurred many times. This chain joins TRBV20-1 and TRBJ2-7, with a possible D match to TRBD2 (6 bases). CDR3 length equals 15 residues. Trimming took 3 bases from V and 0 from J, leaving 15 bases between them. Germline loops: CDR1 DFQATT, CDR2 SNEGSKA (reference sequence). Here the CDR3 DNA reads TGCAGTGCTAGCAACCGGGACTGGAGCTCCTACGAGCAGTACTTC. This translates into CSASNRDWSSYEQYF.

This clonotype was detected many times. This sequence joins TRBV30 and TRBJ1-1; D is unresolved. The germline V gene has CDR1 GTSNPN and CDR2 SVGIG (reference sequence). This CDR3 has 13 residues. The ends were cut back, 0 bases at V and 0 bases at J, with 5 bases in the middle. The CDR3 DNA is TGTGCCTGGAGTGTATATATGAACACTGAAGCTTTCTTT. The encoded protein is CAWSVYMNTEAFF. Full variable domain (outside the CDR3, taken from reference TRBV30 and TRBJ1-1): SQTIHQWPATLVQPVGSPLSLECTVEGTSNPNLYWYRQAAGRGLQLLFYSVGIGQISSEVPQNLSASRPQDRQFILSSKKLLLSDSGFYLCAWSVYMNTEAFFGQGTRLTVV.

The J gene is TRBJ2-5, the V gene TRBV5-6; D is unresolved. Germline CDR1 SGHDT, CDR2 YYEEEE. The CDR3 loop spans 13 amino acids. Trimming pared 1 base from V and 7 bases from J, leaving 11 bases between. The CDR3 loop is CASSLRPMGTQYF. In DNA, the CDR3 is TGTGCCAGCAGCTTGCGACCCATGGGGACCCAGTACTTC.

The rearrangement links TRBV7-2 to TRBJ1-6; D is ambiguous. Germline lookup yields CDR1 SGHTA and CDR2 FQGNSA. This CDR3 contains 16 residues. Trimming shortened V by 0 bases and J by 7 bases, and 13 bases separated the two germline ends. The CDR3 DNA sequence: TGTGCCAGCAGCTTAGCCTCGGAGCGGCTAAATTCACCCCTCCACTTT. Its protein is CASSLASERLNSPLHF.

In its sample, this clonotype was seen many times. This chain connects TRBV2 to TRBJ1-2; D is undetermined. Germline values: CDR1 SNHLY, CDR2 FYNNEI. This CDR3 has 14 amino acids. V was pared by 1 base and J by 3 bases, with 9 bases between. The CDR3 is CASSEGALYYGYTF. The CDR3 DNA is TGTGCCAGCAGTGAAGGCGCCCTGTACTATGGCTACACCTTC.

CDR3 region: CASSLGGEGFSGNTIYF. The DNA for the CDR3 is TGTGCCAGCAGTTTAGGAGGGGAGGGTTTCTCTGGAAACACCATATATTTT. The chain recombines TRBV28 with TRBJ1-3; the D gene is possibly TRBD1 (5 bases). The CDR3 has 17 amino acids. Germline CDR1 and CDR2: MDHEN and SYDVKM. V lost 2 bases, J lost 0 bases, and 14 bases lay in between.

The CDR3 sequence: CASSLRTGPNIQYF. The CDR3 nucleotides read TGTGCCAGCAGCCTCCGGACAGGGCCAAACATTCAGTACTTC. V is TRBV11-2 and J is TRBJ2-4; 8 nucleotides line up with TRBD1. This CDR3 region has 14 residues. Germline CDR1 and CDR2: SGHAT and FQNNGV. With V trimmed by 5 bases and J by 6 bases, 6 bases remained unmatched.

Ten or more counts support this clonotype. The chain carries TRBV28 and TRBJ2-7; 7 positions match TRBD1. V was pared by 5 bases and J by 5 bases, with 9 bases of the junction left unmatched. There are 14 residues in the CDR3. Per the germline V gene, CDR1 is MDHEN and CDR2 is SYDVKM. CDR3: CASSPLDRPHEQYF. CDR3 DNA sequence: TGTGCCAGCAGTCCCTTGGACAGGCCCCACGAGCAGTACTTC.

This clonotype occurred many times. This chain uses TRBV30 with TRBJ1-1, with D hard to call. The CDR3 runs to 13 residues. CDR1 GTSNPN and CDR2 SVGIG come from the germline V gene (reference sequence). V dropped 1 base and J dropped 5 bases, with 11 bases sitting between them. This CDR3 is CAWSEAMGTEAFF. CDR3 bases: TGTGCCTGGAGTGAGGCCATGGGGACTGAAGCTTTCTTT. The whole variable domain, remainder taken from reference TRBV30 and TRBJ1-1, is SQTIHQWPATLVQPVGSPLSLECTVEGTSNPNLYWYRQAAGRGLQLLFYSVGIGQISSEVPQNLSASRPQDRQFILSSKKLLLSDSGFYLCAWSEAMGTEAFFGQGTRLTVV.

A single count supports this clonotype. V and J are TRBV4-1 and TRBJ1-5, with D hard to call. Trimming took 1 base from V and 1 from J, leaving 5 bases between them. The CDR3 contains 14 residues. Germline CDR1 and CDR2: MGHRA and YSYEKL. The CDR3: CASSQVGSNQPQHF. The CDR3 DNA is TGCGCCAGCAGCCAAGTCGGGAGCAATCAGCCCCAGCATTTT.

In this sample, this clonotype turned up many times. The gene calls are TRBV7-8 and TRBJ1-2; D is unclear. Deletions cut 2 bases from V and 6 bases from J, with 16 bases between. The CDR3 covers 15 residues. From germline, CDR1 is SGHVS and CDR2 FQNEAQ. The CDR3 DNA is TGTGCCAGCAGCTTATCTTTTGAGGGATCAGATGGCTACACCTTC. Its protein is CASSLSFEGSDGYTF.

This clonotype was seen repeatedly, ten times or more. The chain joins TRBV12-3 or TRBV12-4 to TRBJ1-5; no definite D call. This CDR3 is built from 12 residues. The V end was cut by 3 bases, the J end by 7 bases, with 7 bases between. CDR3 amino acids: CASSFTGQPQHF. CDR3 DNA sequence: TGTGCCAGCAGTTTCACCGGACAGCCCCAGCATTTT.

This clonotype has ten or more counts. This chain uses TRBV20-1 with TRBJ1-4; perhaps TRBD1 as D (5 bases). CDR3 length equals 16 residues. Trimming took 2 bases from V and 11 from J, leaving 24 bases between them. The germline V gene has CDR1 DFQATT and CDR2 SNEGSKA (reference sequence). CDR3 DNA sequence: TGCAGTGCTAGAAGTCCCGGAGAGGGGTCGGTAGAGAAACTGTTTTTT. It specifies CSARSPGEGSVEKLFF.